The clone carrying this TCR beta chain was seen a few times. Its antigen is unknown. The record originates from a study of cytomegalovirus exposure and HLA in healthy donors. Study results and limitations: A later analysis found most CMV-associated TCR beta chains apparently HLA-restricted. In vitro confirmation showed a few CMV-associated chains to be CMV antigen specific. As immune exposure information, only CMV serostatus was available. HLA alleles were associated with 17,000 or so TCR beta sequences in a later analysis at 0.05 false discovery rate.

PCR employed 60 Vbeta and 13 Jbeta primers. The assay was immunoSEQ multiplex PCR, and TCRdb's table has in-frame clones only and misses some. Altogether about 140,000 clones are present, about 80% being singletons, with the ten largest covering 2.2%. The CDR3 covers 15 residues. The V gene's germline CDR1 is SGHNT and CDR2 YYREEE (reference sequence). Trimming cost V 3 bases and J 8 bases; bases outside gene matches: 5. The sample taken for sequencing was PBMCs. The origin of this receptor is a man under 40 in good health and CMV-seronegative. V and J are TRBV5-4 and TRBJ2-1; 13 nucleotides line up with TRBD2. CDR3 bases: TGTGCCAGCAGCTGGACTAGCGGGAGTAGGGATGAGCAGTTCTTC. Its translation: CASSWTSGSRDEQFF.